This T cell receptor beta chain was found in a study of blood T cell repertoires in COVID-19. As for the study in general: T cells, B-cell-depleted T cells, or PBMCs provided the cDNA or gDNA that served as material.

CDR3 length equals 15 residues. Germline values: CDR1 MDHEN, CDR2 SYDVKM. The V and J ends lost 4 bases and 1 base respectively, with 13 bases between them. This clone has a handful of counts. Participants came from 20 to 25 US areas, aged roughly 18 to 89 years. The study assigned cohorts using participant-reported clinical history. In the authors' workflow: It was from reference gene primer amplification that nucleated cell counts were estimated. Assay used: immunoSEQ multiplex PCR; TCRdb lists only in-frame clones, some missing. V, J and clone size were drawn from that table, and D and trimming were deduced from the DNA. Among some 62,000 clones listed, more than 80% were seen once.

The sample consisted of PBMCs or T cells enriched from blood (not recorded which). The sequence was obtained from a woman in her thirties or forties with acute COVID-19. This chain links TRBV28 with TRBJ1-1; TRBD1 might be the D (6 bases). CDR3 protein: CASSSLGGQNTEAFF. The CDR3 coding sequence is TGTGCCAGCAGTTCCCTCGGGGGGCAGAACACTGAAGCTTTCTTT.